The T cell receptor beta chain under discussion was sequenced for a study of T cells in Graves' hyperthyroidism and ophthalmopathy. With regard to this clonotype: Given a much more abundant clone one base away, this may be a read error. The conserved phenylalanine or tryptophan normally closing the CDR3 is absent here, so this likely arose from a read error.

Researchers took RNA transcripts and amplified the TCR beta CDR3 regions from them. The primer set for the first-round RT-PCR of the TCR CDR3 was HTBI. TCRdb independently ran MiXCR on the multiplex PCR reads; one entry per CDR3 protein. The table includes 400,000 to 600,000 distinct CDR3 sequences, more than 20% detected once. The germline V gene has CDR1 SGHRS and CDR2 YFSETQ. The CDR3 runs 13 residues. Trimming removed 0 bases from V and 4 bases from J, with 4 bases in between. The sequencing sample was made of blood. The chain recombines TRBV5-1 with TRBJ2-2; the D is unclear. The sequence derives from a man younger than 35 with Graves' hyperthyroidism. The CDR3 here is CASSLEATGELFV. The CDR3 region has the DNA TGCGCCAGCAGCTTGGAAGCCACCGGGGAGCTGTTTGTT.